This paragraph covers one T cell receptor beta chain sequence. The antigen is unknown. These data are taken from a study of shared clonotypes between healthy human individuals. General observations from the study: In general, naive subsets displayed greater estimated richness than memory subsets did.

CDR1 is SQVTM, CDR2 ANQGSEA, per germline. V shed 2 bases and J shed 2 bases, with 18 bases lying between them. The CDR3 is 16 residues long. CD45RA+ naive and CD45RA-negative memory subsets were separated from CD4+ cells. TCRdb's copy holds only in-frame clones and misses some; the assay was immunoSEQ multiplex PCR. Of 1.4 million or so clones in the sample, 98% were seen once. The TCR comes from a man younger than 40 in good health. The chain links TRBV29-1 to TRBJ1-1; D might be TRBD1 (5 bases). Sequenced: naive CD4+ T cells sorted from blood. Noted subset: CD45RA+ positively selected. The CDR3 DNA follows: TGCAGCGTTGAAAATCCCTCGGGACTCACTAACACTGAAGCTTTCTTT. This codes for CSVENPSGLTNTEAFF. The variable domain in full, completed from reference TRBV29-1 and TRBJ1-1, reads SAVISQKPSRDICQRGTSLTIQCQVDSQVTMMFWYRQQPGQSLTLIATANQGSEATYESGFVIDKFPISRPNLTFSTLTVSNMSPEDSSIYLCSVENPSGLTNTEAFFGQGTRLTVV.